This TCR beta chain derives from a study of T cells in Graves' hyperthyroidism and ophthalmopathy. Study at large: Prior to any treatment, at the point of initial diagnosis, peripheral blood was collected.

Per germline, CDR1 MDHEN and CDR2 SYDVKM. The CDR3 length is 11 residues. The V and J ends lost 10 bases and 0 bases respectively, with 6 bases between them. Points from the study as a whole: Through a model of 13 V-J features, ophthalmopathy was separated from stable hyperthyroidism. The majority of expanded thyroid clonotypes above 0.001 also appeared in blood.

PBMCs were derived from 9.5 to 10 ml fresh peripheral blood. This clonotype occurred many times. Its antigen is as yet unknown. Amplification yielded TCR beta CDR3 regions, with RNA transcripts as the source. First-round RT-PCR targeting the TCR CDR3 was performed with the HTBI primer set. TCRdb used MiXCR to reprocess the multiplex PCR reads, holding one entry per CDR3 protein. This table holds about 350,000 distinct CDR3 sequences, around 13% found once. The source of this sequence is a woman in her 40s with Graves' ophthalmopathy. This chain connects TRBV28 to TRBJ1-1; D uncertain. The sample consisted of blood. This CDR3 is CATIVNTEAFF. In DNA, the CDR3 is TGTGCCACCATAGTGAACACTGAAGCTTTCTTT.